These 23 T cell receptor beta chains originate from one sample sequenced in a study of T cells in narcolepsy. This table comes from immunoSEQ multiplex PCR, and its TCRdb copy is limited to in-frame clones, with some not included. Of about 20,000 clones detected, under 85% appear once; the ten largest clones hold under 2%. Sequencing was done on a sample of memory (CD45RA-) CD4+ T cells from blood. The receptors come from a human donor in good health.

The sample holds one count of this clone. This rearrangement joins TRBV30 to TRBJ2-2; 9 nucleotides line up with TRBD2. The CDR3 runs 16 residues. In germline, CDR1 is GTSNPN, CDR2 SVGIG (reference sequence). V lost 2 bases, J lost 6 bases, and 10 bases stayed unmatched. The CDR3 DNA follows: TGTGCCTGGAGTAGAATAGCGGGAGCGATTGCCGGGGAGCTGTTTTTT. Translating it yields CAWSRIAGAIAGELFF.

The J gene is TRBJ2-5, the V gene TRBV9; no firm D call. The CDR3 contains 14 residues. The V end was cut by 0 bases, the J end by 3 bases, with 9 bases between. The V gene's germline CDR1 is SGDLS and CDR2 YYNGEE. The CDR3 loop is CASSVGAGEETQYF. In nucleotides, the CDR3 is TGTGCCAGCAGCGTAGGGGCCGGTGAAGAGACCCAGTACTTC.

This chain connects TRBV6-5 to TRBJ2-1, with 9 bases matching TRBD2. The CDR3 has 15 amino acids. The trim removed 2 bases at V and 5 bases at J, leaving 4 bases unmatched. CDR1 and CDR2 (germline): MNHEY, SVGAGI. The CDR3 region is CASSYGLAGHNEQFF. CDR3 nucleotides: TGTGCCAGCAGTTACGGCCTAGCGGGACACAATGAGCAGTTCTTC.

The rearrangement links TRBV30 to TRBJ1-1, with D unclear. The CDR3 length is 13 residues. V lost 0 bases and J 7 bases, leaving 12 bases between the germline ends. Germline-derived CDR1 and CDR2 are GTSNPN and SVGIG (reference sequence). CDR3: CAWSVLIGFEAFF. Here the CDR3 DNA reads TGTGCCTGGAGTGTACTAATAGGCTTTGAAGCTTTCTTT.

This clone showed up just a few times. The V and J genes are TRBV5-6 and TRBJ2-7; D might be TRBD1 (6 bases). V lost 6 bases and J 1 base, leaving 17 bases between the germline ends. Per germline, CDR1 SGHDT and CDR2 YYEEEE. This CDR3 has 15 residues. The CDR3 protein is CASTPAGTKSYEQYF. As DNA, the CDR3 is TGTGCCAGCACACCTGCCGGGACAAAGTCCTACGAGCAGTACTTC.

This clone appeared once. This chain connects TRBV11-2 to TRBJ2-5, with D unclear. The J call may be wrong; the DNA end is better matched by TRBJ2-7. The CDR3 is made up of 11 amino acids. Germline CDR1 SGHAT, CDR2 FQNNGV. CDR3: CASSLVYEQYF. The CDR3 DNA sequence: TGTGCCAGCAGCTTAGTATACGAGCAGTACTTC.

The rearrangement joins TRBV7-2 to TRBJ1-6, with TRBD1 matching 7 bases. Germline CDR1 reads SGHTA; CDR2 reads FQGNSA. With V trimmed by 1 base and J by 11 bases, 11 bases remained unmatched. This CDR3 region has 16 residues. The CDR3 DNA is TGTGCCAGCAGCTTAGGGTTAGACAGGGTGAAGACACCCCTCCACTTT. Translated: CASSLGLDRVKTPLHF.

V usage is TRBV7-3 and J usage is TRBJ2-1, with 9 bases matching TRBD1. This CDR3 has 13 amino acids. CDR1 SGHTA and CDR2 FQGTGA come from the germline V gene. With V trimmed by 5 bases and J by 12 bases, 8 bases remained unmatched. CDR3 bases: TGTGCCAGCAGCCAGGGACAGGGTTTGGTGCAGTTCTTC. Amino acids: CASSQGQGLVQFF.

This clone appeared a single time. This chain joins TRBV7-3 and TRBJ1-1; tentatively, D is TRBD1 (5 bases). The length of the CDR3 is 14 residues. Germline V gene sequence: CDR1 SGHTA, CDR2 FQGTGA. The V end was cut by 5 bases, the J end by 0 bases, with 10 bases between. CDR3 amino acids: CASSPGRMNTEAFF. CDR3 DNA: TGTGCCAGCAGCCCGGGACGGATGAACACTGAAGCTTTCTTT. Using reference TRBV7-3 and TRBJ1-1 for the parts outside the CDR3, the full variable domain is GAGVSQTPSNKVTEKGKYVELRCDPISGHTALYWYRQSLGQGPEFLIYFQGTGAADDSGLPNDRFFAVRPEGSVSTLKIQRTERGDSAVYLCASSPGRMNTEAFFGQGTRLTVV.

J is TRBJ2-5 and V is TRBV5-1, with 7 positions matching TRBD2. Germline V gene sequence: CDR1 SGHRS, CDR2 YFSETQ. V was pared by 5 bases and J by 1 base, with 5 bases of the junction left unmatched. The CDR3 loop spans 14 amino acids. The CDR3 reads CASRPGLLQETQYF. The CDR3 DNA is TGCGCCAGCAGGCCGGGACTACTCCAAGAGACCCAGTACTTC.

This clone was detected only a few times. This sequence joins TRBV11-1 and TRBJ2-7; 7 positions match TRBD2. In germline, CDR1 is SGHAT, CDR2 FQDESV (reference sequence). With V trimmed by 1 base and J by 9 bases, 3 bases remained unmatched. CDR3 length equals 12 residues. This CDR3 reads CASSLVREGQYF. CDR3 nucleotides: TGTGCCAGCAGCTTAGTGAGGGAGGGGCAGTACTTC.

The chain combines TRBV12-5 with TRBJ2-7; D is ambiguous. Deletions cut 9 bases from V and 2 bases from J, with 8 bases between. The germline V gene has CDR1 LGHNT and CDR2 FRNRAP. The CDR3 length is 11 residues. The CDR3 loop is CARRRAYEQYF. The CDR3 DNA reads as TGTGCTAGACGTCGGGCCTACGAGCAGTACTTC.

This clone was picked up a small number of times. The chain joins TRBV7-3 to TRBJ2-3; D is unresolved. The CDR3 covers 13 residues. The germline V gene has CDR1 SGHTA and CDR2 FQGTGA. The V end was cut by 1 base, the J end by 3 bases, with 5 bases between. The CDR3 here is CASSLSVTDTQYF. The DNA of the CDR3 is TGTGCCAGCAGCTTAAGTGTTACAGATACGCAGTATTTT.

This sequence joins TRBV6-6 and TRBJ2-7; D is unclear. The CDR3 contains 12 residues. Germline CDR1 is MNHNY and CDR2 is SVGAGI (reference sequence). The V end was cut by 4 bases, the J end by 3 bases, with 7 bases between. The CDR3 DNA sequence: TGTGCCAGCAGTTCTAACAGCTACGAGCAGTACTTC. This sequence encodes CASSSNSYEQYF.

CDR3: CASSATGGFDYGYTF. For the CDR3, the DNA is TGTGCCAGCAGTGCTACAGGGGGCTTCGACTATGGCTACACCTTC. The chain combines TRBV6-4 with TRBJ1-2; 9 bases are shared with TRBD1. Germline V gives CDR1 MRHNA, CDR2 SNTAGT. After removal of 4 bases from V and 3 bases from J, the junction contained 6 bases not matched to a gene. The CDR3 totals 15 residues.

The CDR3 is CAGLFSTSGGPDSTDTQYF. The CDR3 DNA is TGTGCCGGCCTATTTTCCACTAGCGGGGGGCCGGATAGCACAGATACGCAGTATTTT. The rearrangement uses TRBV19 and TRBJ2-3; TRBD2 agrees at 12 bases. Germline V gives CDR1 LNHDA, CDR2 SQIVND (reference sequence). Losses at the gene ends were 11 bases for V and 0 bases for J; bases not matched to a gene: 18. The CDR3 loop spans 19 amino acids.

The rearrangement joins TRBV4-3 to TRBJ2-1, with 12 bases identical to TRBD2. The length of the CDR3 is 17 residues. After removal of 1 base from V and 2 bases from J, the junction contained 3 bases not matched to a gene. The V gene's germline CDR1 is LGHNA and CDR2 YSLEER. CDR3 sequence reads: CASSQGSSGRAYNEQFF. The CDR3 nucleotides are TGCGCCAGCAGCCAAGGATCTAGCGGGAGGGCCTACAATGAGCAGTTCTTC.

This clone was observed a few times. The rearrangement links TRBV7-2 to TRBJ1-4, with D unclear. Germline CDR1 and CDR2: SGHTA and FQGNSA. The CDR3 is 15 residues long. Trimming stripped 3 bases from V and 2 bases from J, with 10 bases between. The CDR3 DNA reads as TGTGCCAGCAGCTTTGGTGGGCAGACTAATGAAAAACTGTTTTTT. It codes for CASSFGGQTNEKLFF.

The V call is TRBV19, the J call TRBJ1-4; TRBD1 might be the D (5 bases). The CDR3 spans 15 residues. The V end was cut by 4 bases, the J end by 0 bases, with 9 bases between. Germline CDR1 reads LNHDA; CDR2 reads SQIVND (reference sequence). The CDR3 reads CASSTGITTNEKLFF. DNA of the CDR3: TGTGCCAGTAGTACAGGGATTACAACTAATGAAAAACTGTTTTTT.

The rearrangement joins TRBV18 to TRBJ1-2; 10 nucleotides line up with TRBD1. Trimming removed 3 bases from V and 8 bases from J; junction bases left unmatched: 3. Germline CDR1 and CDR2: KGHSH and LQKENI. CDR3 length: 13 amino acids. The CDR3 nucleotides read TGTGCCAGCTCACCGGGGACAGGGGAAGGCTACACCTTC. It specifies CASSPGTGEGYTF.

The sample holds one count of this clone. This chain joins TRBV6-1 and TRBJ2-3; 10 bases fit TRBD1. The germline V gene encodes CDR1 MNHNS and CDR2 SASEGT. Trimming cost V 10 bases and J 2 bases; bases outside gene matches: 6. This CDR3 contains 14 residues. CDR3 in amino acids: CATADRGPTDTQYF. As DNA, the CDR3 is TGTGCCACCGCCGACAGGGGGCCCACAGATACGCAGTATTTT.

The genes are TRBV30 and TRBJ1-3; unclear D gene. The CDR3 is 16 residues long. Germline V gene sequence: CDR1 GTSNPN, CDR2 SVGIG (reference sequence). Trimming took 2 bases from V and 0 from J, leaving 14 bases between them. DNA for the CDR3: TGTGCCTGGAGTTTGACCCGTGTCCCCTCTGGAAACACCATATATTTT. Protein product: CAWSLTRVPSGNTIYF.

This chain connects TRBV6-1 to TRBJ1-2; D remains unclear. V was pared by 5 bases and J by 7 bases, with 11 bases between. CDR3 length equals 12 residues. Germline CDR1 reads MNHNS; CDR2 reads SASEGT. CDR3 region: CASSTAEGGYTF. CDR3 coding DNA: TGTGCCAGCAGTACAGCCGAAGGTGGCTACACCTTC.